This is a list of T cell receptor beta chains from one sample in a study of siplizumab effects on memory and regulatory T cells. TCRdb's table, derived via immunoSEQ multiplex PCR, lists solely in-frame clones and lacks some. The table lists about 94,000 clones, 94% of them singletons. The sample comprised non-Treg CD4+ T cells sorted from blood. Receptor source: a human donor in good health. Both conserved end residues are part of each CDR3. Fields, in order: clone size, D gene, V gene, J gene, CDR3 DNA, CDR3 protein. The D gene is left open where the match is weak. The size field is filled for only some rows; it gives once, few, many or a size class.

-,-,TRBV2,TRBJ2-7,TGTGCCAGCAGTCCTCTAGGGGAGCAGTACTTC,CASSPLGEQYF
-,TRBD1,TRBV5-1,TRBJ2-7,TGCGCCAGCAGCTTGGAAGTAAGGGGGCCGTCCGAGCAGTACTTC,CASSLEVRGPSEQYF
-,-,TRBV7-8,TRBJ1-6,TGTGCCAGTCGGGACACTAATTCACCCCTCCACTTT,CASRDTNSPLHF
-,-,TRBV7-3,TRBJ2-3,TGTGCCAGCAGCTTAGGGGCGACTAGCAGGGGGGCCGATACGCAGTATTTT,CASSLGATSRGADTQYF
-,-,TRBV4-1,TRBJ1-5,TGCGCCAGCAGTCGTCCCGGGGCCAATCAGCCCCAGCATTTT,CASSRPGANQPQHF
-,-,TRBV7-9,TRBJ1-5,TGTGCCAGCAGCTTAGGTCAGTTCAATCAGCCCCAGCATTTT,CASSLGQFNQPQHF
-,TRBD1,TRBV7-9,TRBJ1-3,TGTGCCAGCAGCTTAGCAGCAGGGGGAGGAAACACCATATATTTT,CASSLAAGGGNTIYF
-,TRBD1,TRBV5-6,TRBJ2-2,TGTGCCAGCAGCTTGAGAGCGGGACAGGGGACCGGGGAGCTGTTTTTT,CASSLRAGQGTGELFF
-,-,TRBV5-4,TRBJ1-2,TGTGCCAGCAGCTTGGAACCCCTCCATGGAGGCTACACCTTC,CASSLEPLHGGYTF
-,-,TRBV2,TRBJ2-4,TGTGCCAGCCGTCGGGGAGCCAAAAACATTCAGTACTTC,CASRRGAKNIQYF
-,TRBD2,TRBV30,TRBJ2-5,TGTGCCTGGAGTGTGCCTAGCGGGGGGCGTTTGGAGACCCAGTACTTC,CAWSVPSGGRLETQYF
-,-,TRBV5-4,TRBJ1-2,TGTGCCAGCAGCTCCCGCTATGGCTACACCTTC,CASSSRYGYTF
-,TRBD1,TRBV7-2,TRBJ1-1,TGTGCCAGCAGCTTAACAGGGGGGAGGAACACTGAAGCTTTCTTT,CASSLTGGRNTEAFF
once,-,TRBV7-3,TRBJ1-2,TGTGCCAGCAGTCCAGACAGGAACTATGGCTACACCTTC,CASSPDRNYGYTF
-,-,TRBV10-3,TRBJ1-1,TGTGCCATCAGTCGGACGGAAATGAACACTGAAGCTTTCTTT,CAISRTEMNTEAFF
-,TRBD1,TRBV7-2,TRBJ2-1,TGTGCCAGCAAGCAGACAGGGGTCAATGAGCAGTTCTTC,CASKQTGVNEQFF
-,TRBD2,TRBV7-2,TRBJ2-3,TGTGCCAGCAGCCACATATTAGCGGGAGGGGCAGATACGCAGTATTTT,CASSHILAGGADTQYF
-,TRBD1,TRBV6-1,TRBJ1-5,TGTGCCAGCAGGTTTAGACAGGGAAATCAGCCCCAGCATTTT,CASRFRQGNQPQHF
-,TRBD1,TRBV7-2,TRBJ1-2,TGTGCCAGCAGCAGGGGACAGGAAATCTATGGCTACACCTTC,CASSRGQEIYGYTF
-,TRBD2,TRBV11-2,TRBJ2-4,TGTGCCAGCAGCCCAATAGCGGGGAAAAACATTCAGTACTTC,CASSPIAGKNIQYF
-,TRBD2,TRBV7-2,TRBJ2-3,TGTGCCAGCAGCCTAAGGGCGTCTAGCGGGGGGGGAAGAGATACGCAGTATTTT,CASSLRASSGGGRDTQYF
-,TRBD1,TRBV10-3,TRBJ1-1,TGTGCCATCGGATCCTGGGACAGCGAGAACACTGAAGCTTTCTTT,CAIGSWDSENTEAFF
few,TRBD1,TRBV9,TRBJ1-2,TGTGCCAGCAGCACCTTTCAAGGACAGGATGGCTACACCTTC,CASSTFQGQDGYTF
-,-,TRBV6-6,TRBJ2-7,TGTGCCAGCAGCTGGGCCGCTGGTGGCTCCTACGAGCAGTACTTC,CASSWAAGGSYEQYF